This T cell receptor (beta chain) was sequenced in a study of lymphopenia after photon versus proton radiotherapy. Whole-study findings and limits: After lymphocyte nadir, photon-treated repertoires showed oligoclonal expansion, especially CD8+ Temra.

V gave up 4 bases and J gave up 6 bases; unmatched junction bases: 6. Germline CDR1 and CDR2: SGHAT and FQNNGV. The CDR3 is 14 amino acids. The protocol was immunoSEQ multiplex PCR, while the TCRdb copy is restricted to in-frame clones and leaves out a portion. This repertoire shows about 26,000 clones, around 85% found once; its top ten account for about 5.2%. For this clone: Antigen: not known.

The specimen comprised peripheral blood, sampled from a patient treated with photon-based radiotherapy. This clonotype was obtained from a man aged 25 to 40 with gastric cancer. V and J are TRBV11-2 and TRBJ1-5; the match to TRBD1 covers 7 bases. CDR3 nucleotides: TGTGCCAGCAGCTCAACTCAGGGGGGTCAGCCCCAGCATTTT. This codes for CASSSTQGGQPQHF.